Shown below are 20 T cell receptor beta chains from a single sample sequenced in a study of CXCR3-negative and CXCR3-positive naive CD8 T cells. The study made its TRB cDNA libraries by 5' RACE, adding UMI labels. TCRdb re-called the 5' RACE reads, yielding one record per CDR3 amino acid sequence without DNA. The sample holds around 40,000 distinct CDR3 sequences. Sequencing used memory CD8+ T cells from blood. Receptors originate from a human donor in good health. Some clones in this sample may be carry-over from other donors' samples.

The chain couples TRBV5-1 to TRBJ1-1; TCRdb names TRBD1, which stays unverified in the absence of DNA. The CDR3 is 17 amino acids. Germline V lookup: CDR1 SGHRS, CDR2 YFSETQ. The CDR3 sequence is CASSLETGVGMNTEAFF.

The chain combines TRBV18 with TRBJ1-1; TCRdb lists TRBD1, though no DNA is available to test this call. CDR1 and CDR2 (germline): KGHSH, LQKENI. This CDR3 spans 17 amino acids. The CDR3 region is CASSPRTGGASNTEAFF.

The chain is built from TRBV20-1 and TRBJ2-7; TCRdb's D gene call, TRBD1, goes unchecked for lack of DNA. There are 15 residues in the CDR3. Germline V gene lookup returns CDR1 DFQATT and CDR2 SNEGSKA (reference sequence). CDR3: CSARESEGTAYEQYF.

This CDR3 is CAISESTGDTVRYEKLFF. The J gene is TRBJ1-4, the V gene TRBV10-3. This CDR3 is 18 amino acids long. In germline, CDR1 is ENHRY, CDR2 SYGVKD.

The chain links TRBV7-9 to TRBJ2-7; TCRdb selects TRBD2, and the lack of DNA leaves this call unchecked. This CDR3 has 20 residues. From germline, CDR1 is SEHNR and CDR2 FQNEAQ (reference sequence). CDR3 sequence reads: CASSPIGTSGNFHLSYEQYF.

The chain recombines TRBV7-3 with TRBJ2-1; with no DNA, the TCRdb D assignment of TRBD2 cannot be verified. There are 15 residues in the CDR3. Germline V gene sequence: CDR1 SGHTA, CDR2 FQGTGA. The CDR3 reads CASSLSAGGGNEQFF.

V is TRBV10-3 and J is TRBJ2-3; the TCRdb call, TRBD2, lacks DNA for checking. The CDR3 has 16 amino acids. In germline, CDR1 is ENHRY, CDR2 SYGVKD. CDR3 region: CAISEKLAGDTDTQYF.

This clonotype shows up as medium-sized (0.01 to 0.1%) by frequency. This chain links TRBV7-9 with TRBJ1-4; as DNA is missing, the TRBD1 call by TCRdb cannot be tested. This CDR3 is built from 15 residues. Looked up from germline, CDR1 is SEHNR and CDR2 is FQNEAQ (reference sequence). This chain's CDR3 is CASSPGFTTNEKLFF.

The chain combines TRBV28 with TRBJ2-3; TCRdb indicates TRBD2, and absent DNA this call remains unverified. This CDR3 has 13 residues. Germline V lookup: CDR1 MDHEN, CDR2 SYDVKM. The CDR3 protein is CASSARSTDTQYF. Variable domain in full (rest from reference TRBV28 and TRBJ2-3): DVKVTQSSRYLVKRTGEKVFLECVQDMDHENMFWYRQDPGLGLRLIYFSYDVKMKEKGDIPEGYSVSREKKERFSLILESASTNQTSMYLCASSARSTDTQYFGPGTRLTVL.

This rearrangement joins TRBV29-1 to TRBJ2-5. This CDR3 region has 14 residues. Germline CDR1 reads SQVTM; CDR2 reads ANQGSEA. The CDR3 sequence: CSVERLQYQETQYF. Based on the CDR3 plus reference TRBV29-1 and TRBJ2-5, the full variable domain is SAVISQKPSRDICQRGTSLTIQCQVDSQVTMMFWYRQQPGQSLTLIATANQGSEATYESGFVIDKFPISRPNLTFSTLTVSNMSPEDSSIYLCSVERLQYQETQYFGPGTRLLVL.

V usage is TRBV9 and J usage is TRBJ1-2; the D gene TCRdb calls, TRBD1, cannot be checked with no DNA. There are 16 residues in the CDR3. Germline V gives CDR1 SGDLS, CDR2 YYNGEE. CDR3 sequence: CASSVAQTGPNYGYTF.

The chain links TRBV18 to TRBJ2-5. This CDR3 region has 16 residues. From germline, CDR1 is KGHSH and CDR2 LQKENI. CDR3 sequence reads: CASSPPVWVSQETQYF.

The V gene is TRBV29-1, the J gene TRBJ2-4; TCRdb's D gene call, TRBD2, goes unchecked for lack of DNA. CDR3 length: 12 amino acids. CDR1 and CDR2 (germline): SQVTM, ANQGSEA. The CDR3 loop is CSVLWDSGIQYF. Filled out from reference TRBV29-1 and TRBJ2-4, the complete variable domain reads SAVISQKPSRDICQRGTSLTIQCQVDSQVTMMFWYRQQPGQSLTLIATANQGSEATYESGFVIDKFPISRPNLTFSTLTVSNMSPEDSSIYLCSVLWDSGIQYFGAGTRLSVL.

The chain has TRBV9 and TRBJ1-1. The CDR3 length is 13 residues. CDR1 SGDLS and CDR2 YYNGEE come from the germline V gene. CDR3 sequence: CASMDIKGTEAFF. Looking up the rest from reference TRBV9 and TRBJ1-1 gives the full variable domain: DSGVTQTPKHLITATGQRVTLRCSPRSGDLSVYWYQQSLDQGLQFLIQYYNGEERAKGNILERFSAQQFPDLHSELNLSSLELGDSALYFCASMDIKGTEAFFGQGTRLTVV.

This chain joins TRBV7-9 and TRBJ1-1. The CDR3 covers 11 residues. Germline CDR1 SEHNR, CDR2 FQNEAQ (reference sequence). Here the CDR3 reads CASVDITEAFF.

V is TRBV29-1 and J is TRBJ2-7; TCRdb's assignment of TRBD2 cannot be checked, as there is no DNA. CDR1 and CDR2 from the germline V gene are SQVTM and ANQGSEA. The CDR3 is made up of 15 amino acids. CDR3 sequence reads: CSVEVWEGSPYEQYF.

The chain has TRBV10-2 and TRBJ2-1; the D gene TCRdb calls, TRBD2, cannot be checked with no DNA. This CDR3 spans 14 amino acids. The V gene's germline CDR1 is WSHSY and CDR2 SAAADI. The CDR3 reads CASSEGLASNEQFF.

The rearrangement joins TRBV5-1 to TRBJ2-4; TCRdb lists TRBD1, though no DNA is available to test this call. The CDR3 is made up of 16 amino acids. CDR1 SGHRS and CDR2 YFSETQ come from the germline V gene. CDR3 in amino acids: CASSLAQGEAKNIQYF. The whole variable domain, filled in from reference TRBV5-1 and TRBJ2-4, reads KAGVTQTPRYLIKTRGQQVTLSCSPISGHRSVSWYQQTPGQGLQFLFEYFSETQRNKGNFPGRFSGRQFSNSRSEMNVSTLELGDSALYLCASSLAQGEAKNIQYFGAGTRLSVL.

This chain uses TRBV29-1 with TRBJ2-5. Germline CDR1 reads SQVTM; CDR2 reads ANQGSEA. CDR3 size: 12 residues. The CDR3 is CSVEVAQETQYF.

The chain's CDR3 is CASSLSAGGAYEQYF. This chain uses TRBV28 with TRBJ2-7; TCRdb selects TRBD1, and the lack of DNA leaves this call unchecked. Germline CDR1 and CDR2: MDHEN and SYDVKM. The CDR3 extends over 15 amino acids.